A single sample gave rise to the 28 T cell receptor beta chains below, sequenced in a study of blood T cell repertoires in COVID-19. Measured with immunoSEQ multiplex PCR; TCRdb has only the in-frame clones, and not every one. The sample holds around 290,000 clones, around 89% seen once. The sequencing sample was made of peripheral blood. These receptors all come from a man in his forties with acute or convalescent COVID-19.

The rearrangement uses TRBV6-5 and TRBJ2-1, with a possible D match to TRBD1 (6 bases). The CDR3 consists of 14 residues. V was cut by 7 bases and J by 4 bases, with 14 bases left in between. Germline CDR1 is MNHEY and CDR2 is SVGAGI. The chain's CDR3 is CASIRDNLYNEQFF. The CDR3 region has the DNA TGTGCCAGCATTCGGGACAATCTATACAATGAGCAGTTCTTC.

This clone has just one count. The chain couples TRBV13 to TRBJ2-7; possibly TRBD1 for D (5 bases). This CDR3 has 14 amino acids. The V gene lost 5 bases and the J gene lost 3 bases, with 14 bases spanning the gap. Germline values: CDR1 PRHDT, CDR2 FYEKMQ (reference sequence). CDR3 region: CASSRSGHNYEQYF. The CDR3 coding sequence is TGTGCCAGCAGCCGTTCCGGACACAACTACGAGCAGTACTTC.

The chain couples TRBV2 to TRBJ1-2; 7 bases are a match to TRBD1. CDR1 and CDR2 (germline): SNHLY, FYNNEI. J gave up 8 bases and V 4 bases, and 16 bases lay outside the gene matches. The CDR3 contains 16 residues. This CDR3 reads CASSGPGTDFPTGYTF. CDR3 in DNA: TGTGCCAGCAGTGGACCCGGGACAGACTTCCCCACAGGCTACACCTTC.

CDR3: CASTGTSGGYEQYF. For the CDR3, the DNA is TGCGCCAGCACTGGGACTAGCGGGGGGTACGAGCAGTACTTC. The chain employs TRBV10-2 and TRBJ2-7; 15 bases map to TRBD2. V shed 7 bases, J shed 4 bases, and the junction held 2 bases outside the gene matches. From germline, CDR1 is WSHSY and CDR2 SAAADI. This CDR3 is 14 amino acids long.

This chain uses TRBV7-3 with TRBJ2-7; D is undetermined. From germline, CDR1 is SGHTA and CDR2 FQGTGA. Trimming removed 1 base at V and 6 bases at J, with 10 bases between. This CDR3 is built from 13 residues. Here the CDR3 reads CASSLSGSAEQYF. In DNA, the CDR3 is TGTGCCAGCAGCTTAAGCGGTTCCGCCGAGCAGTACTTC.

V is TRBV6-5 and J is TRBJ1-2; D may be TRBD1 (6 bases). V was pared by 6 bases and J by 10 bases, with 18 bases between. Germline V gene data show CDR1 as MNHEY and CDR2 as SVGAGI. The CDR3 covers 13 residues. The CDR3 DNA reads as TGTGCCAGCAGGACTGCGGACAGAGGCTCCTACACCTTC. Its protein product is CASRTADRGSYTF.

The chain recombines TRBV7-2 with TRBJ1-2; D gene ambiguous. CDR1 SGHTA and CDR2 FQGNSA come from the germline V gene. V was pared by 2 bases and J by 1 base, with 5 bases between. This CDR3 spans 13 amino acids. This chain's CDR3 is CASSLNSNYGYTF. CDR3 DNA sequence: TGTGCCAGCAGCTTAAACAGTAACTATGGCTACACCTTC.

V gene TRBV27 combines with J gene TRBJ2-2; 10 nucleotides match TRBD2. The V gene's germline CDR1 is MNHEY and CDR2 SMNVEV (reference sequence). The V segment lost 3 bases and the J segment 4 bases; nucleotides outside the gene matches: 5. The CDR3 sequence is 16 residues long. Here the CDR3 reads CASSFSSGGATGELFF. The CDR3 DNA follows: TGTGCCAGCAGTTTTTCAAGCGGGGGGGCCACCGGGGAGCTGTTTTTT.

This chain uses TRBV7-7 with TRBJ2-6; D is ambiguous. Germline values: CDR1 SSHAT, CDR2 FNYEAQ (reference sequence). Between the trimmed V and J ends, which lost 2 bases and 0 bases, there was a span of 23 bases. This CDR3 spans 21 amino acids. CDR3 DNA: TGTGCCAGCAGCTTACCCCCCCCTGTAGAGCCCGATTACTCTGGGGCCAACGTCCTGACTTTC. Protein: CASSLPPPVEPDYSGANVLTF.

V is TRBV5-1 and J is TRBJ2-5; 7 nucleotides line up with TRBD1. V lost 1 base, J lost 5 bases, and 5 bases stayed unmatched. Germline-derived CDR1 and CDR2 are SGHRS and YFSETQ. The CDR3 has 14 amino acids. For the CDR3, the DNA is TGCGCCAGCAGCTTGTTAACAGGGGTGGAGACCCAGTACTTC. It translates to CASSLLTGVETQYF.

This chain uses TRBV11-2 with TRBJ2-2; D is possibly TRBD1 (6 bases). V shed 7 bases and J shed 3 bases, with 12 bases lying between them. CDR3 length: 14 residues. In germline, CDR1 is SGHAT, CDR2 FQNNGV. The CDR3 is CASTRTGYTGELFF. CDR3 coding DNA: TGTGCCAGCACCCGAACAGGGTACACCGGGGAGCTGTTTTTT.

This clone qualifies as large. The sample carries other DNA sequences with the same CDR3. The CDR3 nucleotides are TGTGCCTGGAGTGTGAGTCAGGACACTGAAGCTTTCTTT. This sequence encodes CAWSVSQDTEAFF. V gene TRBV30 combines with J gene TRBJ1-1; D is ambiguous. Trimming removed 0 bases from V and 3 bases from J, with 8 bases in between. The length of the CDR3 is 13 residues. Germline CDR1 and CDR2: GTSNPN and SVGIG (reference sequence).

The genes are TRBV7-9 and TRBJ2-7, with 9 bases identical to TRBD1. CDR3 length equals 14 residues. Trimming removed 1 base from V and 2 bases from J; junction bases left unmatched: 0. CDR1 and CDR2 from the germline V gene are SEHNR and FQNEAQ (reference sequence). The CDR3 here is CASSLGQGAYEQYF. CDR3 sequence (DNA): TGTGCCAGCAGCTTAGGACAGGGGGCCTACGAGCAGTACTTC.

The chain recombines TRBV5-6 with TRBJ1-1; no clear D. Germline V gives CDR1 SGHDT, CDR2 YYEEEE. Trimming removed 1 base from V and 7 bases from J, with 5 bases in between. The CDR3 loop spans 11 amino acids. The DNA for the CDR3 is TGTGCCAGCAGCTTGAATAATGAAGCTTTCTTT. Its protein product is CASSLNNEAFF.

The chain has TRBV4-2 and TRBJ1-3; 7 bases match TRBD1. The CDR3 contains 18 residues. CDR1 is LGHNA, CDR2 YNFKEQ, per germline. The trim removed 4 bases at V and 1 base at J, leaving 13 bases unmatched. The CDR3 loop reads CASSLRTQGQFSGNTIYF. The CDR3 nucleotides are TGTGCCAGCAGCCTGAGAACACAGGGGCAATTTTCTGGAAACACCATATATTTT.

This chain links TRBV19 with TRBJ1-2; 7 bases are a match to TRBD1. There are 14 residues in the CDR3. J lost 1 base, V lost 2 bases, and 1 base had no gene match. From germline, CDR1 is LNHDA and CDR2 SQIVND (reference sequence). The CDR3 DNA reads TGTGCCAGTAGTATAAGGGACAGTAACTATGGCTACACCTTC. Translation: CASSIRDSNYGYTF.

CDR3 bases: TGCGCCAGCACAGGGGGCACTGAAGCTTTCTTT. This gives the protein CASTGGTEAFF. The gene calls are TRBV10-2 and TRBJ1-1, with 7 bases matching TRBD1. The CDR3 extends over 11 amino acids. The V and J ends lost 7 bases and 4 bases, in that order; junction bases with no gene match: 0. Germline values: CDR1 WSHSY, CDR2 SAAADI.

The CDR3: CASSGDRTYTEAFF. The CDR3, as DNA: TGCGCCAGCTCTGGGGACAGAACGTACACTGAAGCTTTCTTT. This chain uses TRBV10-1 with TRBJ1-1, with TRBD1 identical over 7 bases. Germline V CDR1 and CDR2: WNHNN, SYGVQD (reference sequence). This CDR3 spans 14 amino acids. With V trimmed by 8 bases and J by 3 bases, 9 bases remained unmatched.

The chain recombines TRBV5-8 with TRBJ1-6; the D gene is possibly TRBD1 (6 bases). Looked up from germline, CDR1 is SGHTS and CDR2 is YDEGEE. Trimming pared 4 bases from V and 8 bases from J, leaving 19 bases between. CDR3 length: 16 amino acids. The CDR3 loop is CASSRSADRMDSPLHF. As DNA, the CDR3 is TGTGCCAGCAGCCGTTCCGCCGACAGGATGGATTCACCCCTCCACTTT.

The CDR3 sequence: CASSQDSGRRINTGELFF. DNA for the CDR3: TGTGCCAGCAGCCAAGATTCAGGGCGGCGGATTAACACCGGGGAGCTGTTTTTT. The J gene is TRBJ2-2, the V gene TRBV4-2, with D possibly matching TRBD1 (5 bases). V dropped 0 bases and J dropped 2 bases, with 16 bases sitting between them. The germline V gene encodes CDR1 LGHNA and CDR2 YNFKEQ. This CDR3 has 18 residues.

The chain is built from TRBV19 and TRBJ1-3; TRBD1 agrees at 7 bases. This CDR3 has 15 amino acids. Germline CDR1 LNHDA, CDR2 SQIVND (reference sequence). The junction had 3 bases not matched to a gene; V was cut back by 4 bases and J by 0 bases. The CDR3 is CASSRDSISGNTIYF. The CDR3, as DNA: TGTGCCAGTAGTAGGGACAGTATCTCTGGAAACACCATATATTTT.

This clone has a single count. V usage is TRBV9 and J usage is TRBJ2-7; TRBD2 matches 7 bases. Per the germline V gene, CDR1 is SGDLS and CDR2 is YYNGEE. The J segment lost 0 bases and the V segment lost 4 bases, leaving 7 bases of the junction unmatched. This CDR3 contains 15 residues. Here the CDR3 DNA reads TGTGCCAGCAGCTTCGCTGCGGGGGACTCCTACGAGCAGTACTTC. It codes for CASSFAAGDSYEQYF.

The chain uses TRBV5-8 and TRBJ1-1, with D possibly matching TRBD1 (6 bases). This CDR3 spans 15 amino acids. V lost 1 base and J 7 bases, leaving 17 bases between the germline ends. Per the germline V gene, CDR1 is SGHTS and CDR2 is YDEGEE. CDR3 in DNA: TGTGCCAGCAGCTTGAGAGGACAGACTCACGTTGAAGCTTTCTTT. This translates into CASSLRGQTHVEAFF.

This clone was observed a few times. The CDR3 nucleotides are TGCAGCGTTCAAGGACAGGCCGGGGAGCTGTTTTTT. Protein sequence: CSVQGQAGELFF. The chain carries TRBV29-1 and TRBJ2-2; the match to TRBD1 covers 7 bases. This CDR3 contains 12 residues. V dropped 5 bases and J dropped 6; count of bases not matched to a gene: 3. Per the germline V gene, CDR1 is SQVTM and CDR2 is ANQGSEA.

The chain joins TRBV30 to TRBJ2-3; 10 positions agree with TRBD1. This CDR3 spans 16 amino acids. Germline values: CDR1 GTSNPN, CDR2 SVGIG (reference sequence). The V segment lost 2 bases and the J segment 2 bases; nucleotides outside the gene matches: 7. DNA for the CDR3: TGTGCCTGGAGTTCCGGGGACAGGGGCTTCACAGATACGCAGTATTTT. This codes for CAWSSGDRGFTDTQYF.

The chain combines TRBV6-1 with TRBJ1-3, with unresolved D. The CDR3 sequence is 16 residues long. CDR1 is MNHNS and CDR2 is SASEGT in the germline V gene. V was trimmed by 4 bases and J by 4 bases, leaving 17 bases between them. The CDR3 sequence: CASSVMGGRNGNTIYF. The CDR3 DNA reads TGTGCCAGCAGTGTAATGGGAGGTAGGAACGGAAACACCATATATTTT.

The V gene is TRBV20-1, the J gene TRBJ1-3, with D possibly TRBD1 on 5 matching bases. V was clipped by 3 bases and J by 8 bases, with 11 bases between them. CDR3 length equals 12 residues. Looked up from germline, CDR1 is DFQATT and CDR2 is SNEGSKA (reference sequence). The chain's CDR3 is CSASLRADTIYF. In nucleotides, the CDR3 is TGCAGTGCTAGTCTCAGGGCGGACACCATATATTTT.

The rearrangement joins TRBV12-3 or TRBV12-4 to TRBJ1-5, with D unresolved. Trimming removed 5 bases from V and 9 bases from J, with 14 bases in between. This CDR3 region has 13 residues. DNA of the CDR3: TGTGCCAGCAGTCGGGAAGGCGCAGGGCCCCAGCATTTT. Translated: CASSREGAGPQHF.